This T cell receptor beta chain was captured in a study of cytomegalovirus exposure and HLA in healthy donors. Whole-study findings and limits: In a later analysis, V- and J-gene trimming of beta chains associated with a DCLRE1C missense variant, replicated independently. A later analysis showed TCR association rates differing by HLA locus, peaking at DRB1 and lowest at HLA-C. Presence/absence comparisons presumed near-even sequencing depth among donors. An analysis done earlier found most TCR beta V segments productive about 90% or about 30% of the time.

V was pared by 5 bases and J by 6 bases, with 6 bases of the junction left unmatched. The CDR3 has 15 amino acids. In germline, CDR1 is SGHTA, CDR2 FQGTGA. Both 60 Vbeta primers and 13 Jbeta primers went into the PCR. Repertoires were generated with immunoSEQ multiplex PCR, while TCRdb's copy carries only in-frame clones and drops some. The sample yields 90,000 to 110,000 clones, about 15% seen once. As concerns this clone: Its antigen is undetermined.

This chain joins TRBV7-3 and TRBJ2-1; 11 nucleotides line up with TRBD2. Sequencing used PBMCs. This TCR was sampled from a female donor in good health and CMV-seronegative. CDR3 sequence: CASSPLAGGTNEQFF. The CDR3 nucleotides read TGTGCCAGCAGCCCCCTAGCGGGAGGTACCAATGAGCAGTTCTTC.